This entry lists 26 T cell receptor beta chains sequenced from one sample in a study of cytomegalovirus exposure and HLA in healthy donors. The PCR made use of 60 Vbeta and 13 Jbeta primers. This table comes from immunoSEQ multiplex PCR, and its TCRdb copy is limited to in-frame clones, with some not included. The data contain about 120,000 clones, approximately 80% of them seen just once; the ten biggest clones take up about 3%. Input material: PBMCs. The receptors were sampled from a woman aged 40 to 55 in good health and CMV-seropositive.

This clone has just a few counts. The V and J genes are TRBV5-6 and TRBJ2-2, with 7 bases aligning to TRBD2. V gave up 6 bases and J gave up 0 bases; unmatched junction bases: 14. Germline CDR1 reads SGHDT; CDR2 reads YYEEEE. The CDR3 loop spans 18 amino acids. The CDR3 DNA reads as TGTGCCAGCACCGAACTGGGAGGGGAAAGGACGAACACCGGGGAGCTGTTTTTT. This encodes CASTELGGERTNTGELFF.

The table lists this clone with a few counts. CDR3 sequence reads: CASSEPGQICGYTF. CDR3 DNA: TGCGCCAGCAGTGAGCCCGGACAGATATGTGGCTACACCTTC. This chain joins TRBV10-1 and TRBJ1-2; possible D gene TRBD1, 6 bases. Trimming removed 2 bases from V and 7 bases from J, with 14 bases in between. Germline CDR1 is WNHNN and CDR2 is SYGVQD (reference sequence). The length of the CDR3 is 14 residues.

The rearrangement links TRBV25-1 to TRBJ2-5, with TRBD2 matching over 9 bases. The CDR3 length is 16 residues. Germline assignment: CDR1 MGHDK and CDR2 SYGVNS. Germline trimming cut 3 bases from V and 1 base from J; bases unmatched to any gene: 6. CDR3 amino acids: CASSDHSGGSQETQYF. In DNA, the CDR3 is TGTGCCAGCAGTGATCACAGCGGGGGGTCCCAAGAGACCCAGTACTTC.

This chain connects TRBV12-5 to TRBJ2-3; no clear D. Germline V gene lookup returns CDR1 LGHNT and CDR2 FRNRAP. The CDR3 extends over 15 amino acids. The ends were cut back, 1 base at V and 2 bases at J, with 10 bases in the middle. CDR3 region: CASGLGPGSTDTQYF. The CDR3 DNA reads TGTGCTAGTGGTTTGGGGCCGGGTTCCACAGATACGCAGTATTTT. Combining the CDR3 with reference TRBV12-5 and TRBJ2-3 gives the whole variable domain DARVTQTPRHKVTEMGQEVTMRCQPILGHNTVFWYRQTMMQGLELLAYFRNRAPLDDSGMPKDRFSAEMPDATLATLKIQPSEPRDSAVYFCASGLGPGSTDTQYFGPGTRLTVL.

CDR3 sequence: CASSSSYRRTDTQYF. The CDR3 nucleotides read TGTGCCAGCAGCTCGTCATACAGACGCACAGATACGCAGTATTTT. The genes are TRBV5-8 and TRBJ2-3; no clear D. The V gene's germline CDR1 is SGHTS and CDR2 YDEGEE. The germline V and J ends were trimmed by 3 bases and 1 base, with 12 bases remaining between them. CDR3 length: 15 amino acids.

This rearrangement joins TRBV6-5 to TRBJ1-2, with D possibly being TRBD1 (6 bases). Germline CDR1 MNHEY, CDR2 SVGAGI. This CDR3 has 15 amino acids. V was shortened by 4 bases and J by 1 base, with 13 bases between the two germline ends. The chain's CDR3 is CASSSPGDINYGYTF. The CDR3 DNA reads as TGTGCCAGCAGTTCCCCAGGGGACATTAACTATGGCTACACCTTC.

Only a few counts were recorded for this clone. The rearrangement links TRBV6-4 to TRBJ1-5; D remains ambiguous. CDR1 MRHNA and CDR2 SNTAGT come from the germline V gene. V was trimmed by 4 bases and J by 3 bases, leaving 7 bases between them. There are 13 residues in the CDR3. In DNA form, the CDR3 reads TGTGCCAGCAGTGGTGAGGCCAATCAGCCCCAGCATTTT. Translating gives CASSGEANQPQHF.

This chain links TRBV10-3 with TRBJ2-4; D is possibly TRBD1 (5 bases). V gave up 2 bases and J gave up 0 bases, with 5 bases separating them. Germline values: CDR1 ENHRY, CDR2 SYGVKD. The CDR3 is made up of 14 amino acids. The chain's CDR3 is CAISEDRAKNIQYF. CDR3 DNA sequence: TGTGCCATCAGTGAGGACAGAGCCAAAAACATTCAGTACTTC.

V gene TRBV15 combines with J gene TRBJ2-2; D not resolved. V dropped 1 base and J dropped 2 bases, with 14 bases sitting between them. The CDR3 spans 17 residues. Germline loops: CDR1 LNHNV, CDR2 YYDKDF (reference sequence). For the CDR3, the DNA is TGTGCCACCAGCAGAGCCAACTCGGGTCGAAACACCGGGGAGCTGTTTTTT. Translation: CATSRANSGRNTGELFF.

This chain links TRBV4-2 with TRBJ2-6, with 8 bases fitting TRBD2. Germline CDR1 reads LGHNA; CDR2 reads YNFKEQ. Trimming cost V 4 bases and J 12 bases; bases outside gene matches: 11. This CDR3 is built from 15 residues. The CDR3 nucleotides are TGTGCCAGCAGCCGACCTAGCGGGCCGGAGGTCGTCCTGACTTTC. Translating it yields CASSRPSGPEVVLTF.

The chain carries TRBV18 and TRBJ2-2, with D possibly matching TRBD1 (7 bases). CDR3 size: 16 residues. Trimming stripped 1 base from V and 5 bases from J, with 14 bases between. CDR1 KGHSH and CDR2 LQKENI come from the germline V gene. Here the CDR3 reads CASSPRQGGLTGELFF. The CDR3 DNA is TGTGCCAGCTCACCACGACAGGGAGGCTTGACCGGGGAGCTGTTTTTT.

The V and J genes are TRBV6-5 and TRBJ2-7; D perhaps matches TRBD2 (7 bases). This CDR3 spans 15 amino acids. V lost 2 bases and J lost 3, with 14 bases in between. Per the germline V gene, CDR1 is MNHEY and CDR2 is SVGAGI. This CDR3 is CASSYGGASVYEQYF. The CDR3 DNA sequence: TGTGCCAGCAGTTACGGGGGGGCCTCGGTCTACGAGCAGTACTTC.

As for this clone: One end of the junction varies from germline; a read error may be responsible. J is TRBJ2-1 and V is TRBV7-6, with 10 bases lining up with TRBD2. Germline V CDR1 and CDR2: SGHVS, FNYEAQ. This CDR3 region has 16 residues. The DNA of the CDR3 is TGTGCCAGCAGCCTAGCTAGCGGGAGAGGGCTTAATGAGCAGTTCTTC. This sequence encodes CASSLASGRGLNEQFF.

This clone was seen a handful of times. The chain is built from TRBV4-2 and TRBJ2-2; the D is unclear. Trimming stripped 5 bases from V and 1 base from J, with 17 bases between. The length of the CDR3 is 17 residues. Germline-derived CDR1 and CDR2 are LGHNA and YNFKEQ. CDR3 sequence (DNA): TGTGCCAGCAGCGCCTCCTTTATCTCCAGGAACACCGGGGAGCTGTTTTTT. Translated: CASSASFISRNTGELFF.

The CDR3 protein is CASSLRGQGDEQYF. CDR3 DNA: TGTGCCAGCAGCTTACGGGGACAGGGGGACGAGCAGTACTTC. The chain has TRBV11-3 and TRBJ2-7; the match to TRBD1 covers 11 bases. This CDR3 spans 14 amino acids. V shed 2 bases and J 5 bases; nucleotides not matched to a gene: 2. Germline CDR1 reads SGHNT; CDR2 reads YENEEA.

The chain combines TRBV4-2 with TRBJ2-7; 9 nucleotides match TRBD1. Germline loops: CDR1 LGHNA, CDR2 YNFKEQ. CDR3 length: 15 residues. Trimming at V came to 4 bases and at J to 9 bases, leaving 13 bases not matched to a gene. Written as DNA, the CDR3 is TGTGCCAGCAGCCGCGGGACAGGGATTTCCTTAGTGCAGTACTTC. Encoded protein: CASSRGTGISLVQYF.

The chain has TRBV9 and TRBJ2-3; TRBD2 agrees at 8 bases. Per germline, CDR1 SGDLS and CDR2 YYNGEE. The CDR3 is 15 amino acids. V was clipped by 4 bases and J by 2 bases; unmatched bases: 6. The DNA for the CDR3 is TGTGCCAGCAGCCCCGGGGGGGGATTCACAGATACGCAGTATTTT. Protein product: CASSPGGGFTDTQYF.

This CDR3 is CASSGGSPANEKLFF. The CDR3 bases are TGCGCCAGCAGCGGCGGGTCCCCAGCTAATGAAAAACTGTTTTTT. The V call is TRBV5-1, the J call TRBJ1-4, with D uncertain. Germline lookup yields CDR1 SGHRS and CDR2 YFSETQ. This CDR3 spans 15 amino acids. The V gene lost 4 bases and the J gene lost 3 bases, with 13 bases spanning the gap. Complete variable domain (other parts from reference TRBV5-1 and TRBJ1-4): KAGVTQTPRYLIKTRGQQVTLSCSPISGHRSVSWYQQTPGQGLQFLFEYFSETQRNKGNFPGRFSGRQFSNSRSEMNVSTLELGDSALYLCASSGGSPANEKLFFGSGTQLSVL.

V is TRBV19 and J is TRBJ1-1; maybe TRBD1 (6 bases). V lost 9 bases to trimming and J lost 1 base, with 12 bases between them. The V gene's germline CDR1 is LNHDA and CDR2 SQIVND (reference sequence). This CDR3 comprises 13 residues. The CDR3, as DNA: TGTGCCAGCCGAGGACAGCCGAACACTGAAGCTTTCTTT. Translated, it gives CASRGQPNTEAFF.

The CDR3 DNA reads TGTGCCAGCAGTTACGGTGGACAGAATAATTCACCCCTCCACTTT. It specifies CASSYGGQNNSPLHF. V gene TRBV6-5 combines with J gene TRBJ1-6; weak D call: TRBD1 (6 bases). Germline CDR1 MNHEY, CDR2 SVGAGI. Between the trimmed V and J ends, which lost 2 bases and 5 bases, there was a span of 10 bases. The CDR3 is 15 residues long.

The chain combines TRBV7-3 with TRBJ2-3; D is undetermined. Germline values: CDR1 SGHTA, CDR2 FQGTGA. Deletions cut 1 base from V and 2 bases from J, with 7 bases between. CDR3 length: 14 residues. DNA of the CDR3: TGTGCCAGCAGCTTAAGCGGATACACAGATACGCAGTATTTT. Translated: CASSLSGYTDTQYF.

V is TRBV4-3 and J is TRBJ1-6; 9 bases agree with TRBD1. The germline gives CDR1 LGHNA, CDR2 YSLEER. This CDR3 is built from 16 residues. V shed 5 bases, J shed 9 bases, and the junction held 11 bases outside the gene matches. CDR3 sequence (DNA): TGCGCCAGCAGCACAACCCGGGACAGGGACGGTTCACCCCTCCACTTT. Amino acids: CASSTTRDRDGSPLHF.

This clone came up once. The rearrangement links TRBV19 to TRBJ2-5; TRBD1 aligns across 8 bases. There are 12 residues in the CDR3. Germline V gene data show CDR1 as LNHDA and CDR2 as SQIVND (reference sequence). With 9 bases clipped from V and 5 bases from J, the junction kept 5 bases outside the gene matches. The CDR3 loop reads CASDRGLETQYF. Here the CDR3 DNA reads TGTGCCAGCGACAGGGGCTTGGAGACCCAGTACTTC.

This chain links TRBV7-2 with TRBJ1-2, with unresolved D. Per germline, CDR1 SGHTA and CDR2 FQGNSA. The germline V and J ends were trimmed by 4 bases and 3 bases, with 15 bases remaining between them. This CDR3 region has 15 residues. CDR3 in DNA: TGTGCCAGCAGCTCCATTACCGGGTCCCACTATGGCTACACCTTC. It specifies CASSSITGSHYGYTF.

CDR3 in DNA: TGTGCCAGCAGCGTAGGTGGGGCAACGAGAGCCGAGCAGTACTTC. Encoded protein: CASSVGGATRAEQYF. V usage is TRBV9 and J usage is TRBJ2-7; weak D call: TRBD1 (5 bases). The CDR3 runs to 15 residues. Germline V gene data show CDR1 as SGDLS and CDR2 as YYNGEE. Between the trimmed V and J ends, which lost 0 bases and 6 bases, there was a span of 16 bases.

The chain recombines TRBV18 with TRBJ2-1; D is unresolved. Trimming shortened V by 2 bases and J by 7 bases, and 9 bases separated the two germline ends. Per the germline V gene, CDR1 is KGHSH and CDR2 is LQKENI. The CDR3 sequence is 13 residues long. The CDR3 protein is CASSPAERNEQFF. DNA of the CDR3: TGTGCCAGCTCACCAGCCGAGAGGAATGAGCAGTTCTTC.